This T cell receptor (beta chain) was identified in a study of blood T cell repertoires in COVID-19. The CDR3 loop spans 15 amino acids. CDR1 is SGDLS and CDR2 is YYNGEE in the germline V gene. The V and J ends lost 3 bases and 0 bases respectively, with 12 bases between them. How the authors handled the data: Reference gene primer amplification in the assay estimated nucleated cell counts. Measured with immunoSEQ multiplex PCR; TCRdb has only the in-frame clones, and not every one. V and J calls plus clone size are reproduced from that table; the DNA served to infer D and trimming. The sample carries around 53,000 clones, roughly 77% recorded once.

Sequencing was carried out using peripheral blood. This sequence was found in an older man with active or convalescent COVID-19. J is TRBJ1-1 and V is TRBV9; the D is unclear. In DNA form, the CDR3 reads TGTGCCAGCAGCGCTCACGGAGCCATGAACACTGAAGCTTTCTTT. Translation: CASSAHGAMNTEAFF.